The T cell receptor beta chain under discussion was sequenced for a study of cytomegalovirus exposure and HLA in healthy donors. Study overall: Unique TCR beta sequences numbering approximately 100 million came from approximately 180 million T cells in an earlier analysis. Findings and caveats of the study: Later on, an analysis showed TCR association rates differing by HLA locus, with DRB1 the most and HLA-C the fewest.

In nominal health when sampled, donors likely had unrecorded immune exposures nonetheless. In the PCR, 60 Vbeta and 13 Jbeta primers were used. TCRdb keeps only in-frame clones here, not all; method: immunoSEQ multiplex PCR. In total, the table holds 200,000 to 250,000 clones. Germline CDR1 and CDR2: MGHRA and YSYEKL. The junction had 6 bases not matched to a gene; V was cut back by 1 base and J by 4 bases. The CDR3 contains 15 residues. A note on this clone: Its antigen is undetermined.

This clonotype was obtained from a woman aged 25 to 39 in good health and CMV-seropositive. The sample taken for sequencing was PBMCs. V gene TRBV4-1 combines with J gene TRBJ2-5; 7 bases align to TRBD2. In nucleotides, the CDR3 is TGCGCCAGCAGCCAAGGGGGACTAACAGGAGAGACCCAGTACTTC. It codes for CASSQGGLTGETQYF.